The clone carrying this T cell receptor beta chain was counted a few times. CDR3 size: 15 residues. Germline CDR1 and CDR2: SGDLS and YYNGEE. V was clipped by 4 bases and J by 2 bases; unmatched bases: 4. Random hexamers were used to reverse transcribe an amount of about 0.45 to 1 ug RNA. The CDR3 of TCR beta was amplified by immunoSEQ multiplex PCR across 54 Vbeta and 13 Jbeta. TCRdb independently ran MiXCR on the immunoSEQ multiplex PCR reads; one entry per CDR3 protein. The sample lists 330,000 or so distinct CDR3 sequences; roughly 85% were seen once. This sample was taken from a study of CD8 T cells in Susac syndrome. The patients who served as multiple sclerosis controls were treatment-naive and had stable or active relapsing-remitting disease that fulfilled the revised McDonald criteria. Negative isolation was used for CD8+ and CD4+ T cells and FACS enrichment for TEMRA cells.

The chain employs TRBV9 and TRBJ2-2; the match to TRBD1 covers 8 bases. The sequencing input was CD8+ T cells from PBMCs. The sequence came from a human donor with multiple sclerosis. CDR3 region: CASSSGTGNTGELFF. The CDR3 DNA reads TGTGCCAGCAGCTCCGGGACAGGCAACACCGGGGAGCTGTTTTTT. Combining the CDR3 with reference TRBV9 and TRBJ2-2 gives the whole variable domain DSGVTQTPKHLITATGQRVTLRCSPRSGDLSVYWYQQSLDQGLQFLIQYYNGEERAKGNILERFSAQQFPDLHSELNLSSLELGDSALYFCASSSGTGNTGELFFGEGSRLTVL.